The text below deals with one T cell receptor (beta chain). No antigen is known for it. In the same sample, other DNA sequences code for this CDR3. The record originates from a study of shared clonotypes between healthy human individuals. Background on the study: Per donor, CD8 memory used one plate, CD8 naive used two, CD4 memory used three and CD4 naive used three.

For sorted subsets, 150 to 250 ng DNA per replicate equaled roughly 30,000 T cell genomes. Only in-frame clones appear in the TCRdb table, and some are missing; sequencing was by immunoSEQ multiplex PCR. This sample has about 1.5 million clones, with roughly 96% found just once. The CD4+ fraction was divided into a CD45RA+ naive subset and a CD45RA-negative memory subset. Findings of the study overall: Naive CD4 clonotypes were shared across a few donors at about 5%.

The ends were cut back, 9 bases at V and 0 bases at J, with 12 bases in the middle. The CDR3 totals 13 residues. Germline-derived CDR1 and CDR2 are LNHDA and SQIVND (reference sequence). The source is a man aged 25 to 45 in good health. The rearrangement uses TRBV19 and TRBJ2-7; D might be TRBD1 or TRBD2, each matching 5 bases. The sample comprised naive CD4+ T cells sorted from blood. Subset indicated: CD45RA+ positively selected. The CDR3 coding sequence is TGTGCCAGCCGCCCAGGGAGCTCCTACGAGCAGTACTTC. Its translation: CASRPGSSYEQYF.